Following are 12 T cell receptor beta chains from one sample sequenced in a study of a mutant IDH1 vaccine in newly diagnosed glioma. Sample time point: week 23, last vaccination. One vaccine dose held 300 ug of mutant IDH1 20-mer peptide and came with topical imiquimod. The antigens for these receptors are not known. The method was immunoSEQ multiplex PCR; TCRdb's version includes in-frame clones alone and lacks a portion of them. The table has roughly 40,000 clones, around 90% seen once. This material consisted of PBMCs, taken from a glioma patient whose treatment included an IDH1 peptide vaccine. Every receptor here comes from a man aged 45 to 65 with glioma.

This chain connects TRBV10-1 to TRBJ1-1, with D tentatively TRBD1 (6 bases). The V end was cut by 2 bases, the J end by 0 bases, with 13 bases between. Germline loops: CDR1 WNHNN, CDR2 SYGVQD (reference sequence). The CDR3 has 16 amino acids. The CDR3 sequence is CASSEDQGPMNTEAFF. CDR3 nucleotide sequence: TGCGCCAGCAGTGAGGATCAGGGGCCGATGAACACTGAAGCTTTCTTT.

The V and J genes are TRBV11-2 and TRBJ2-3; D not certain. The CDR3 is 12 amino acids. Germline loops: CDR1 SGHAT, CDR2 FQNNGV. Trimming stripped 4 bases from V and 0 bases from J, with 2 bases between. CDR3 in DNA: TGTGCCAGCAGCTCCAGCACAGATACGCAGTATTTT. Amino acid sequence: CASSSSTDTQYF.

The chain combines TRBV5-3 with TRBJ1-5, with D possibly being TRBD1 (6 bases). TRBV5-3 falls under the ORF class, with uncertain function. This CDR3 is built from 15 residues. Trimming removed 1 base at V and 8 bases at J, with 16 bases between. CDR3 amino acids: CARSLTGMAPKPQHF. The DNA of the CDR3 is TGTGCCAGAAGCTTGACAGGGATGGCACCGAAGCCCCAGCATTTT.

The chain recombines TRBV4-1 with TRBJ1-5, with a possible D match to TRBD1 (5 bases). Germline assignment: CDR1 MGHRA and CDR2 YSYEKL. The CDR3 totals 16 residues. Trimming removed 0 bases at V and 4 bases at J, with 13 bases between. CDR3 in amino acids: CASSQDPGTPNQPQHF. The CDR3 DNA reads as TGCGCCAGCAGCCAAGATCCCGGGACTCCAAATCAGCCCCAGCATTTT.

The rearrangement uses TRBV6-1 and TRBJ2-3; a weak D match, TRBD2 (6 bases). Germline assignment: CDR1 MNHNS and CDR2 SASEGT. CDR3 length: 13 amino acids. The ends were cut back, 4 bases at V and 3 bases at J, with 8 bases in the middle. CDR3 residues: CASSGDSTDTQYF. Written as DNA, the CDR3 is TGTGCCAGCAGTGGGGACTCAACAGATACGCAGTATTTT.

This chain uses TRBV6-5 with TRBJ2-7, with D tentatively TRBD1 (5 bases). V lost 0 bases and J lost 2, with 11 bases in between. The CDR3 totals 15 residues. Germline values: CDR1 MNHEY, CDR2 SVGAGI. CDR3 in DNA: TGTGCCAGCAGTTACTCGGGCAGGGCTGCCTACGAGCAGTACTTC. It is translated as CASSYSGRAAYEQYF.

The CDR3 protein is CASSLATSGFYGYTF. The CDR3 DNA reads as TGTGCCAGCAGCTTGGCCACCTCAGGTTTCTATGGCTACACCTTC. The chain couples TRBV5-6 to TRBJ1-2; no reliable D call. There are 15 residues in the CDR3. Germline CDR1 reads SGHDT; CDR2 reads YYEEEE. V gave up 0 bases and J gave up 4 bases, with 13 bases separating them. The variable domain in full, completed from reference TRBV5-6 and TRBJ1-2, reads DAGVTQSPTHLIKTRGQQVTLRCSPKSGHDTVSWYQQALGQGPQFIFQYYEEEERQRGNFPDRFSGHQFPNYSSELNVNALLLGDSALYLCASSLATSGFYGYTFGSGTRLTVV.

The chain is built from TRBV30 and TRBJ2-4; D is unclear. The CDR3 runs 13 residues. The V gene's germline CDR1 is GTSNPN and CDR2 SVGIG (reference sequence). Trimming shortened V by 2 bases and J by 7 bases, and 12 bases separated the two germline ends. CDR3 amino acids: CAWSRGSENIQYF. The CDR3 DNA reads TGTGCCTGGAGTCGAGGCTCGGAGAACATTCAGTACTTC.

This rearrangement joins TRBV5-4 to TRBJ1-2; D is unclear. Between the trimmed V and J ends, which lost 4 bases and 8 bases, there was a span of 15 bases. CDR1 SGHNT and CDR2 YYREEE come from the germline V gene (reference sequence). The length of the CDR3 is 13 residues. CDR3 sequence reads: CASSVGGSEGYTF. CDR3 bases: TGTGCCAGCAGCGTGGGAGGGTCGGAAGGCTACACCTTC.

J is TRBJ2-7 and V is TRBV7-8, with TRBD2 identical over 8 bases. CDR1 is SGHVS, CDR2 FQNEAQ, per germline. The CDR3 totals 16 residues. J was trimmed by 0 bases and V by 5 bases; bases with no gene match: 9. CDR3 sequence: CASSNGVAGPSYEQYF. For the CDR3, the DNA is TGTGCCAGCAGCAATGGAGTAGCGGGGCCCTCCTACGAGCAGTACTTC.

J is TRBJ1-2 and V is TRBV6-5; D might be TRBD1 (6 bases). CDR1 is MNHEY, CDR2 SVGAGI, per germline. The CDR3 runs to 13 residues. V shed 1 base and J shed 7 bases, with 10 bases lying between them. For the CDR3, the DNA is TGTGCCAGCAGTTACTTGAGGGGGGGTGGCTACACCTTC. Protein: CASSYLRGGGYTF.

This chain connects TRBV25-1 to TRBJ2-3, with a tentative D call TRBD1 (5 bases). CDR1 MGHDK and CDR2 SYGVNS come from the germline V gene. Trimming pared 6 bases from V and 5 bases from J, leaving 9 bases between. The CDR3 sequence is 12 residues long. The CDR3 DNA follows: TGTGCCAGCAGGACCCAGGGAGATACGCAGTATTTT. Protein: CASRTQGDTQYF.